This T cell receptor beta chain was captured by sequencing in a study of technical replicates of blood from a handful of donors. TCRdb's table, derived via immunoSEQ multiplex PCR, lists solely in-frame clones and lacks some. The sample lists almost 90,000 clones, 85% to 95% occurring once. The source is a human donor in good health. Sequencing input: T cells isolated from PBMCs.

The CDR3 is CASSAKGLTNTGELFF. CDR3 coding DNA: TGTGCCAGCAGTGCTAAGGGACTGACGAACACCGGGGAGCTGTTTTTT. The rearrangement links TRBV6-4 to TRBJ2-2; D possibly corresponds to TRBD2 (6 bases). Germline loops: CDR1 MRHNA, CDR2 SNTAGT. V lost 4 bases, J lost 0 bases, and 12 bases lay in between. The CDR3 spans 16 residues.